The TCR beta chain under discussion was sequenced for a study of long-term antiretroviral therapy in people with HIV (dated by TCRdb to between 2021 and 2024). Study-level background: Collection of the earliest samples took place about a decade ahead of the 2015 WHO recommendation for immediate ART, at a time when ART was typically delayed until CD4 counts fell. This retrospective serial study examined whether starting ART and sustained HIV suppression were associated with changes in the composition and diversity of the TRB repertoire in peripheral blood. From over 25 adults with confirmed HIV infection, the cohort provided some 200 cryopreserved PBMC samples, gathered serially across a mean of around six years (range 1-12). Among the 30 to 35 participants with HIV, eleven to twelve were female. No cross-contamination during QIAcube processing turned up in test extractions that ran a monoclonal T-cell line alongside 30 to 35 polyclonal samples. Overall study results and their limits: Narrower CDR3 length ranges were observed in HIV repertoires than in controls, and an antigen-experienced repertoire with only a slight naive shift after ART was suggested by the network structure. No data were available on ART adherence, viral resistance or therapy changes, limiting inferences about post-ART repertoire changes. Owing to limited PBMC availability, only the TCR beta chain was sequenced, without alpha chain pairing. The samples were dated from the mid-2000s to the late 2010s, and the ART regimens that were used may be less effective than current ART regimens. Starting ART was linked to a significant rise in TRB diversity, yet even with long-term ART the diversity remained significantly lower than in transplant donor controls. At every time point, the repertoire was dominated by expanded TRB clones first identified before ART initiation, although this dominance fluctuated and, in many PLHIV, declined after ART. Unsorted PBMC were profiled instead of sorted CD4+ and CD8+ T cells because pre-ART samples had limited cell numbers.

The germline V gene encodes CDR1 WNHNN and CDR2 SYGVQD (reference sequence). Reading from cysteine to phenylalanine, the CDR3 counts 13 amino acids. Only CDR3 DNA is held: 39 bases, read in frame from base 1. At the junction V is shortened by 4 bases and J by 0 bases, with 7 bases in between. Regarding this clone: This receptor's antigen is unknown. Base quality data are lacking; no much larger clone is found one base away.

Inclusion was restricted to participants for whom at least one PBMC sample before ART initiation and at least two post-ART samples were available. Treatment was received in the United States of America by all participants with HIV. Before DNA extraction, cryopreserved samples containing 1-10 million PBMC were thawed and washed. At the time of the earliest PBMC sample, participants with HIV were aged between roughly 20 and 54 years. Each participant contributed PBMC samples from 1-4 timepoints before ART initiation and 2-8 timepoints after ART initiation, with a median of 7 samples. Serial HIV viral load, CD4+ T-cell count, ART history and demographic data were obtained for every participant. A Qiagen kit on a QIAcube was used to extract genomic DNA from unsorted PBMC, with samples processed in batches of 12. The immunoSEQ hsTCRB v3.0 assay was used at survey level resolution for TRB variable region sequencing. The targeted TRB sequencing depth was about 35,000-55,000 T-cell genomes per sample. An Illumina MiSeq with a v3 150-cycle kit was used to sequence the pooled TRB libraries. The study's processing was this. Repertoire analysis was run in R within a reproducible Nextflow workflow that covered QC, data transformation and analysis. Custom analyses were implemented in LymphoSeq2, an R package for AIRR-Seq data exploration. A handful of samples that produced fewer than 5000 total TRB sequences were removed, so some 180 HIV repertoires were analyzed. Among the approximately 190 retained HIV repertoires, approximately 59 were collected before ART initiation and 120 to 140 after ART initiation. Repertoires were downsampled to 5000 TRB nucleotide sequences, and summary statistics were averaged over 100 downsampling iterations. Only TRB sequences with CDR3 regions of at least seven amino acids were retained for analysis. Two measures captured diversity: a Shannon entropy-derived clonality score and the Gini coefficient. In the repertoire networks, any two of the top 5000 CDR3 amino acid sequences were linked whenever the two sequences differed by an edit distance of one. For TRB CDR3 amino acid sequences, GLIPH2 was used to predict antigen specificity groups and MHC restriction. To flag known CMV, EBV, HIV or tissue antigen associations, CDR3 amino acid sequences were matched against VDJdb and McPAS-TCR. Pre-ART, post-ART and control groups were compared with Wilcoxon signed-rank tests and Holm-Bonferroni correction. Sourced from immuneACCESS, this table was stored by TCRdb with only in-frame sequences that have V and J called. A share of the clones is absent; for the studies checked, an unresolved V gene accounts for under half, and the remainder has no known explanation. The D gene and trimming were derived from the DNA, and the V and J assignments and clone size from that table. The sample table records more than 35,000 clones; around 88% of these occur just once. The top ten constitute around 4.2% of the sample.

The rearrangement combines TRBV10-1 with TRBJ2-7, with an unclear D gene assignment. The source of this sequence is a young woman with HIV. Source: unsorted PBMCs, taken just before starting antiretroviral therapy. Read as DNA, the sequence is TGCGCCAGCAGTGGACGGACCTCCTACGAGCAGTACTTC. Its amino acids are CASSGRTSYEQYF.